Reported below is one TCR beta chain. Its specificity is not known. The CDR3 totals 12 residues. The germline CDR1 and CDR2 sequences are SGHTA and FQGNSA. Trimming removed 5 bases from V and 6 bases from J, with 9 bases in between. Libraries were prepared by immunoSEQ multiplex PCR; TCRdb keeps only in-frame clonotypes and omits some of them. The table includes around 35,000 clones, about 91% detected once. The sample comes from a study of T cells in localized non-small cell lung cancer. Study-wide results and caveats: Longer overall survival associated with higher blood T cell density; shorter survival with higher adjacent-lung clonality. The highest T cell clonality was in uninvolved adjacent lung, above tumor. Multi-region tumor sequencing was not done, so intratumor heterogeneity could not be excluded. Researchers found a median roughly 50 of the top 100 tumor clones in adjacent lung.

The TCR originated in a female donor older than 55 with stage II lung adenocarcinoma. This sequence joins TRBV7-2 and TRBJ2-3, with D unresolved. This material consisted of peripheral blood mononuclear cells, taken before any cancer treatment. CDR3 DNA: TGTGCCAGCAGCCCTACCTCGGATACGCAGTATTTT. Translation: CASSPTSDTQYF. The full variable domain, completed using reference TRBV7-2 and TRBJ2-3, is GAGVSQSPSNKVTEKGKDVELRCDPISGHTALYWYRQSLGQGLEFLIYFQGNSAPDKSGLPSDRFSAERTGGSVSTLTIQRTQQEDSAVYLCASSPTSDTQYFGPGTRLTVL.